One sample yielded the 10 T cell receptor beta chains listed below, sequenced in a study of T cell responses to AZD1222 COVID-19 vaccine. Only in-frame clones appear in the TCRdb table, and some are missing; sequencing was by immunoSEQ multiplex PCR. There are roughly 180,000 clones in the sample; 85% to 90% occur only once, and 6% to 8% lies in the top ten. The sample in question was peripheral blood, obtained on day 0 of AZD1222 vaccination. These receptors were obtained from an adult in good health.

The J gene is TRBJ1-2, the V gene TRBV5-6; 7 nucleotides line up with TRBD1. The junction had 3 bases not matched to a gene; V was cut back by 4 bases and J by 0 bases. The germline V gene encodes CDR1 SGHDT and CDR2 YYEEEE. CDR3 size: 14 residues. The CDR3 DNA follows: TGTGCCAGCAGCCGGGACAGAGCTAACTATGGCTACACCTTC. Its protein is CASSRDRANYGYTF.

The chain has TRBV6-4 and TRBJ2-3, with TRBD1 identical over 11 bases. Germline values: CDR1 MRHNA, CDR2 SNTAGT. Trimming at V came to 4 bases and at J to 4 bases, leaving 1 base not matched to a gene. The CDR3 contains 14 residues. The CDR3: CASSGTGGADTQYF. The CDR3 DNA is TGTGCCAGCAGTGGGACAGGGGGCGCAGATACGCAGTATTTT.

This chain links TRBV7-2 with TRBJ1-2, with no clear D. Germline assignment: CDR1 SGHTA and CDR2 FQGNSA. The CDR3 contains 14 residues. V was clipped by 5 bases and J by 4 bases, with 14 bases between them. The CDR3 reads CASSVGRSGYGYTF. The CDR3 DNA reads TGTGCCAGCAGCGTGGGTCGGTCAGGCTATGGCTACACCTTC.

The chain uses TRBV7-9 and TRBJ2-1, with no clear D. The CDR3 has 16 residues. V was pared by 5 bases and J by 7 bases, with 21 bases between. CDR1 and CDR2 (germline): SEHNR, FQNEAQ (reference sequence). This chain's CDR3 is CASSRPLFSEANEQFF. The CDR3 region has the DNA TGTGCCAGCAGCCGACCCCTGTTCTCGGAAGCGAATGAGCAGTTCTTC.

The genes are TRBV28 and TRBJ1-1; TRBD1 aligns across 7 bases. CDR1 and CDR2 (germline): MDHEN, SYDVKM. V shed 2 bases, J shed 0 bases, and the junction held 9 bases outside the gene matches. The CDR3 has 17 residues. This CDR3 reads CASSLDREGFMNTEAFF. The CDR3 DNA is TGTGCCAGCAGTTTAGACAGGGAGGGTTTCATGAACACTGAAGCTTTCTTT.

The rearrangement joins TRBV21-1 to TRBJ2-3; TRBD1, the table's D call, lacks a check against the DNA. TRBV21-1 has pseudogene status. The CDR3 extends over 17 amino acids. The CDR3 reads CASSKRAQGFSTDTQYF. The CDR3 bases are TGTGCCAGCAGCAAAAGGGCGCAGGGGTTTAGCACAGATACGCAGTATTTT.

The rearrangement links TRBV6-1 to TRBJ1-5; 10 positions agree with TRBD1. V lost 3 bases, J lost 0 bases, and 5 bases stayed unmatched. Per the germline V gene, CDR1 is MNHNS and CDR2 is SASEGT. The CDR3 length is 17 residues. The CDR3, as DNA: TGTGCCAGCAGTGAGGGGACAGGGGCCGCTAGCAATCAGCCCCAGCATTTT. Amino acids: CASSEGTGAASNQPQHF.

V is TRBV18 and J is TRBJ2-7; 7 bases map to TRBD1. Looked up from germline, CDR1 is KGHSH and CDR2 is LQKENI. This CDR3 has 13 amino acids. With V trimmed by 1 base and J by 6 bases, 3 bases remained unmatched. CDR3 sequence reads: CASSPLSGGEQYV. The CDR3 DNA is TGTGCCAGCTCACCACTTTCAGGGGGCGAGCAGTACGTC.

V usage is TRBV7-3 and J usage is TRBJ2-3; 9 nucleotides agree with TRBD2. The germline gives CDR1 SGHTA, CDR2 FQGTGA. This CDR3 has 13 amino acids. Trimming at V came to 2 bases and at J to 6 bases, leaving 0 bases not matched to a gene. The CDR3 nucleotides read TGTGCCAGCAGCTTAGGACTAGCGGATACGCAGTATTTT. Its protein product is CASSLGLADTQYF.

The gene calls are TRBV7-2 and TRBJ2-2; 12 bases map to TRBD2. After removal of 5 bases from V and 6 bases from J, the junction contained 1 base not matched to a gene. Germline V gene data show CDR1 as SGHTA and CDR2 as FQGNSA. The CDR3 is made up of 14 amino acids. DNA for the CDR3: TGTGCCAGCAGCCGGACTAGCGGGGCCGGGGAGCTGTTTTTT. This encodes CASSRTSGAGELFF.